Sequencing of this T cell receptor (beta chain) was carried out in a study of cytomegalovirus exposure and HLA in healthy donors. Findings and limits, study-wide: Immune exposure was documented only through CMV serostatus. The analysis excluded some indistinguishable V segments, including TRBV6-2 and TRBV6-3.

Comment on this clone: Antigen specificity is unknown.

These donors, healthy bone marrow donors, were studied. The germline CDR1 and CDR2 sequences are SGHAT and FQNNGV. The CDR3 is 17 residues long. Deletions cut 0 bases from V and 3 bases from J, with 17 bases between. The PCR employed 60 Vbeta primers together with 13 Jbeta primers. TCRdb's copy holds only in-frame clones and misses some; the assay was immunoSEQ multiplex PCR. The sample has over 95,000 clones, roughly 80% seen once. This clonotype originated in a woman in her 30s in good health and CMV-seropositive. The source material was PBMCs. The rearrangement joins TRBV11-2 to TRBJ1-1, with unresolved D. The CDR3 here is CASSLDRLGVPDTEAFF. For the CDR3, the DNA is TGTGCCAGCAGCTTAGACCGCCTCGGGGTCCCGGACACTGAAGCTTTCTTT.